The clone carrying this T cell receptor beta chain occurred a few times. Assay used: immunoSEQ multiplex PCR; TCRdb lists only in-frame clones, some missing. In the table there are under 85,000 clones, roughly 80% of which are singletons. Germline V gives CDR1 MDHEN, CDR2 SYDVKM. The CDR3 is made up of 13 amino acids. Trimming cost V 8 bases and J 7 bases; bases outside gene matches: 8. The record originates from a study of blood T cell repertoires in COVID-19. This sequence joins TRBV28 and TRBJ2-1; 7 bases fit TRBD2. Sequencing was done on a sample of peripheral blood. The sequence came from a human donor in a cohort sampled during active COVID-19. CDR3 nucleotide sequence: TGTGCCAGCTCCCTTGGGGGACTAAATGAGCAGTTCTTC. Translated, it gives CASSLGGLNEQFF.